This T cell receptor beta chain was identified in a study of blood T cell repertoires in COVID-19. Whole-study context: Collection of acute and convalescent COVID-19 samples took place in the United States, Italy and Spain. T cells, B-cell-depleted T cells, or PBMCs provided the cDNA or gDNA that served as material.

CDR3 length equals 13 residues. In germline, CDR1 is SGHAT, CDR2 FQNNGV. Trimming stripped 5 bases from V and 5 bases from J, with 12 bases between. In the original workflow: Estimation of nucleated cell counts was performed using reference gene primer amplification. The protocol was immunoSEQ multiplex PCR, while the TCRdb copy is restricted to in-frame clones and leaves out a portion. Clone size and V and J calls were adopted from that table, with D and trimming inferred from the DNA. The table shows about 81,000 clones, with 82% occurring only once. Sequencing was performed on peripheral blood. This chain joins TRBV11-2 and TRBJ1-1; no clear D. This sequence was found in a human donor in a cohort sampled during active COVID-19. CDR3: CASSKDLGTEAFF. The CDR3 DNA reads TGTGCCAGCAGCAAGGACTTGGGGACTGAAGCTTTCTTT.